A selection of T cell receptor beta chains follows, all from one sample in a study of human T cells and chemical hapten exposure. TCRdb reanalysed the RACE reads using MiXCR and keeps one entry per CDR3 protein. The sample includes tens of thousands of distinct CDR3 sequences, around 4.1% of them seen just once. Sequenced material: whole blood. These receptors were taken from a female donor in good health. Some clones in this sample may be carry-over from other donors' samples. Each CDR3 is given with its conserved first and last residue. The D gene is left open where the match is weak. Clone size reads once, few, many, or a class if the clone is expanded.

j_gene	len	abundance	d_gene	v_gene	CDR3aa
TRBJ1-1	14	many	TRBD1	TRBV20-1	CSATGTGGATEAFF
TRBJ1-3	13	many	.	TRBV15	CATSRDKGNTIYF
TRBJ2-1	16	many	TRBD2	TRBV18	CASSPPTSGGQSEQFF
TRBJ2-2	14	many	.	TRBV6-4	CASRQATNTGELFF
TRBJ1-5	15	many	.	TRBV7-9	CASSDARYSNQPQHF
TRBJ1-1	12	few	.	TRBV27	CASYRGGAGAFF
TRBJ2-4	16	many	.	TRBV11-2	CASSSLGAQAKNIQYF
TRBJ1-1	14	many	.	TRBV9	CASSVGGVNTEAFF
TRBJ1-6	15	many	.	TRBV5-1	CASSLEGIPDSPLHF
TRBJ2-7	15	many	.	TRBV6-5	CASTSLSEGPYEQYF
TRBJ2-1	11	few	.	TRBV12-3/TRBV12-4	CASSLMGEQFF
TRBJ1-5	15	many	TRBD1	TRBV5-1	CASREGASANQPQHF
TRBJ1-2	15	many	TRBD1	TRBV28	CASRHQGEVNYGYTF